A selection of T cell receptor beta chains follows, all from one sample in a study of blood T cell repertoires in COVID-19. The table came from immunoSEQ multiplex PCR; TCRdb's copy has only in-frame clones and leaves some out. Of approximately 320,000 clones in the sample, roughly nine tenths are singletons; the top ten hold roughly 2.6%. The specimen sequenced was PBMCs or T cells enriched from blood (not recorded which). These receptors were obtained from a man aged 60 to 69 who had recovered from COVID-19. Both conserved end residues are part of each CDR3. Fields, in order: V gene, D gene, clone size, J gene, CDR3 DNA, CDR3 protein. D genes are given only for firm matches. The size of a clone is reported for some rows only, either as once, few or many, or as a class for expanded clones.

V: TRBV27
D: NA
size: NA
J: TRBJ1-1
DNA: TGTGCCAGCAGTTCGGCAGCAGGGTTCCGAAACACTGAAGCTTTCTTT
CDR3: CASSSAAGFRNTEAFF

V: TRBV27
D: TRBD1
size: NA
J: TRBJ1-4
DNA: TGTGCCAGCAGACGAGGACAGGGGGTCACTAATGAAAAACTGTTTTTT
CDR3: CASRRGQGVTNEKLFF

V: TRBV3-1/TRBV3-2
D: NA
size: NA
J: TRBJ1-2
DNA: TGTGCCAGCAGCCCATCCCCCCCGGCGGGGGGATCACCCTATGGCTACACCTTC
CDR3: CASSPSPPAGGSPYGYTF

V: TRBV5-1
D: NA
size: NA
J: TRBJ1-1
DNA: TGCGCCAGCAGCTTAAGGCAGGGCATGAACACTGAAGCTTTCTTT
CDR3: CASSLRQGMNTEAFF

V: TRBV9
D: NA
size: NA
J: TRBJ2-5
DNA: TGTGCCAGCAGCCCCGGGGAGGGGGGGACCCAGTACTTC
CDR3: CASSPGEGGTQYF

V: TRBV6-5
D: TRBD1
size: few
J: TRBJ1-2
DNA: TGTGCCAGCGGCCCGCGACAGGGGGTTAATGGCTACACCTTC
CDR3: CASGPRQGVNGYTF

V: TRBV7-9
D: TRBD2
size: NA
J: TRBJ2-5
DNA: TGTGCCAGCACCAAGGCGGGGCGGGAGGGCCCAAGAATCTACTTC
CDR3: CASTKAGREGPRIYF

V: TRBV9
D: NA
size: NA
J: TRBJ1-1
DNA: TGTGCCAGCAGCCCCCCCACGCGGGAAGTCGGGGCCGAGTACACTGAAGCTTTCTTT
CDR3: CASSPPTREVGAEYTEAFF

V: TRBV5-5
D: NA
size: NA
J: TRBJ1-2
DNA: TGTGCCAGCAGCTTGCAACAGGGCGTTAACAATGGCTACACCTTC
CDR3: CASSLQQGVNNGYTF

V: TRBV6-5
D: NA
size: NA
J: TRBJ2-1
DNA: TGTGCCAGCAGTTCAAGACAGTTTGACAATGAGCAGTTCTTC
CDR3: CASSSRQFDNEQFF

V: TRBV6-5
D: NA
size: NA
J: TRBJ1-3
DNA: TGTGCCAGCAGTTACCGGGTGTCTGGAAACACCATATATTTT
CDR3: CASSYRVSGNTIYF

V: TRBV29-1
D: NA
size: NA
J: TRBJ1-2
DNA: TGCAGCAGCCGAGGGTCGGATAACTATGGCTACACCTTC
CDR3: CSSRGSDNYGYTF

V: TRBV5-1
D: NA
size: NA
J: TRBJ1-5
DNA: TGCGCCAGCAGCTTGGGGAGTACTAGCAATCAGCCCCAGCATTTT
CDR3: CASSLGSTSNQPQHF

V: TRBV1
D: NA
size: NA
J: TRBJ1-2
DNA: TGCACCAGTCGGGTACCGGGACAGGGGCAGCATGGCTACACCTTC
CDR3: CTSRVPGQGQHGYTF

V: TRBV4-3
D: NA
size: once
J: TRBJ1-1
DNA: TGCGCCAGCAGCCAAGCGGGGGGAATGAACACTGAAGCTTTCTTT
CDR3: CASSQAGGMNTEAFF

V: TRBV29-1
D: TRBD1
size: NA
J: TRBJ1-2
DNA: TGCAGCGTTGAAGGGGGACAGGGGCTGGTCAACTATGGCTACACCTTC
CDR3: CSVEGGQGLVNYGYTF

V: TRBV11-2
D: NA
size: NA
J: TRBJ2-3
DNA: TGTGCCAGCAGCCACGGAGGTACGCAGTATTTT
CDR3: CASSHGGTQYF

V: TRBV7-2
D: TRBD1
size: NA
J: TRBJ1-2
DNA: TGTGCCAGCAGCCTGGGACAGAACTATGGCTACACCTTC
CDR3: CASSLGQNYGYTF

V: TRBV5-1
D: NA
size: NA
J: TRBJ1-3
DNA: TGCGCCAGCAGCTTGCTAACGCGTCCGGGCAGCGGCTCTGGAAACACCATATATTTT
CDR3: CASSLLTRPGSGSGNTIYF

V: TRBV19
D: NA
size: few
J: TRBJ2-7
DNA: TGTGCCAGTAGTATACGGAGGGACGAGCAGTACTTC
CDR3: CASSIRRDEQYF

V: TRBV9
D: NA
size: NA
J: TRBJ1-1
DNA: TGTGCCAGCAGCCCCCGTAGGGCGGGGACTGAAGCTTTCTTT
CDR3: CASSPRRAGTEAFF

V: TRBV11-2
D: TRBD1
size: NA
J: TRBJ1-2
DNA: TGTGCCAGCAGCACGGGACAGGGGTATGGCTACACCTTC
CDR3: CASSTGQGYGYTF

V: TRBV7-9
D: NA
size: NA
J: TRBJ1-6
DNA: TGTGCCAGCGGAGGGGCCGATAATTCACCCCTCCACTTT
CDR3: CASGGADNSPLHF

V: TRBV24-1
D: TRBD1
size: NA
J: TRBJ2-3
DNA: TGTGCCACCGGACCCCGGGACAGGCGCACAGATACGCAGTATTTT
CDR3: CATGPRDRRTDTQYF

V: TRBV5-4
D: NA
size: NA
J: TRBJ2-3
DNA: TGTGCCAGCAGCCGGGACAACACAGATACGCAGTATTTT
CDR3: CASSRDNTDTQYF

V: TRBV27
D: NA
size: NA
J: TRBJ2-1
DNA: TGTGCCAGCAGTTTAATCAGGGGGTCATTTAAGGAGGGGGTCTCGGGCGATGAGCAGTTCTTC
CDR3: CASSLIRGSFKEGVSGDEQFF

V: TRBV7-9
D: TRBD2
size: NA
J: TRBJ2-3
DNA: TGTGCCAGCAGCTTCCCGGGGGGGTCGGCAGATACGCAGTATTTT
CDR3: CASSFPGGSADTQYF

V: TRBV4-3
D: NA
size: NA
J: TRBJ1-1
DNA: TGCGCCAGCAGCCAAGAAAGGGGCCTAGCGCAAATGAACACTGAAGCTTTCTTT
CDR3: CASSQERGLAQMNTEAFF

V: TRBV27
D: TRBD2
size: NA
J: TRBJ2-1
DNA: TGTGCCAGCAGTCGCGGGAGTCCCAATGAGCAGTTCTTC
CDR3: CASSRGSPNEQFF

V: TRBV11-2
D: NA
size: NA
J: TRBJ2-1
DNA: TGTGCCAGCAGCTTAGAATCTAGCCGGAGTGAGCAGTTCTTC
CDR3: CASSLESSRSEQFF

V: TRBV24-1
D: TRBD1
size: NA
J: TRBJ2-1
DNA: TGTGCCACCAGTGAGACAGGGGGTGATGAGCAGTTCTTC
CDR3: CATSETGGDEQFF

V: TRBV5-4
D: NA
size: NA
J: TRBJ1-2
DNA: TGTGCCAGCAGCTTAGGGACACTAGACGATGGCTACACCTTC
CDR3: CASSLGTLDDGYTF

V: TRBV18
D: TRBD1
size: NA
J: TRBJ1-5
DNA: TGTGCCAGCTCACTAAAAGGACAGGGAGGCTATCAGCCCCAGCATTTT
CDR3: CASSLKGQGGYQPQHF

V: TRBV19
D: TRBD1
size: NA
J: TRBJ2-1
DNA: TGTGCCAGTAGCCGGACAGGAAGCTCCTACAATGAGCAGTTCTTC
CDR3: CASSRTGSSYNEQFF

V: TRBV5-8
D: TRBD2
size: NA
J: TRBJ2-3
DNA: TGTGCCAGCAGCTCCGGGACTAGCGGGGGGGCATCAGATACGCAGTATTTT
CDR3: CASSSGTSGGASDTQYF

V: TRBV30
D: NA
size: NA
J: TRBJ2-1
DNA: TGTGCCTGGAGTGTGGGGCCCGGGCAGTCCGATAATGAGCAGTTCTTC
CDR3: CAWSVGPGQSDNEQFF

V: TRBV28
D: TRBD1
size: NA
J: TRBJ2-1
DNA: TGTGCCAGCACCGACCCCTACGCATCACCGGGACAGGGGCTTTTAAGGGGCTACAATGAGCAGTTCTTC
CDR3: CASTDPYASPGQGLLRGYNEQFF

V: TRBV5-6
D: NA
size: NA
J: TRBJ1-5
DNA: TGTGCCAGCAGTCACGGACCGGAGGGGCCCCAGCATTTT
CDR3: CASSHGPEGPQHF

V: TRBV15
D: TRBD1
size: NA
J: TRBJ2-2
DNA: TGTGCCACCAGCATACAGGGGGTCACCGGGGAGCTGTTTTTT
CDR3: CATSIQGVTGELFF

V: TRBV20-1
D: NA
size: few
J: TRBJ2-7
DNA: TGCAGTGCTAGCCGCGGATACGAGCAGTACTTC
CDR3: CSASRGYEQYF

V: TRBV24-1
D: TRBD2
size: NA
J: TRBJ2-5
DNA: TGTGCCACCAGTGATTTGCAGGGAGGGAAAGAGACCCAGTACTTC
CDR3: CATSDLQGGKETQYF

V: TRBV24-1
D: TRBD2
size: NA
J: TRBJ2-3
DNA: TGTGCCACCAGTGATTCGACTAGCGGGAGTGCGCAGTATTTT
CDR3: CATSDSTSGSAQYF

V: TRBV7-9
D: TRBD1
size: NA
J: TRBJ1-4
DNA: TGTGCCAGCAGTCAGCACGGGACAGGGAATGAAAAACTGTTTTTT
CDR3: CASSQHGTGNEKLFF

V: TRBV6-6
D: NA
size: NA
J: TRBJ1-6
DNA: TGTGCCAGCTCGAACTCTGTTTCACCCCTCCACTTT
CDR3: CASSNSVSPLHF

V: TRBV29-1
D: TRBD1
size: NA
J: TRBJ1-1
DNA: TGCAGCGTCGACAGGGGAGCCACTGAAGCTTTCTTT
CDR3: CSVDRGATEAFF

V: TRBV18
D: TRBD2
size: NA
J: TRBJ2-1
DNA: TGTGCCAGCTCACCTATAGGCGGGAGGGCCAATCACAATGAGCAGTTCTTC
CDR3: CASSPIGGRANHNEQFF

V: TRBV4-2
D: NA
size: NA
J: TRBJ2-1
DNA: TGTGCCAGCAGCCAAGATCCGGCGGGGGCGTTCTACAATGAGCAGTTCTTC
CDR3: CASSQDPAGAFYNEQFF

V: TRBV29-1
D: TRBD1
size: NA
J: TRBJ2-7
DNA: TGCAGCGTTGGGAGCCGGGACAGCAAAACCTACGAGCAGTACTTC
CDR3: CSVGSRDSKTYEQYF

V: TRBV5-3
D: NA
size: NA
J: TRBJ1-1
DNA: TGTGCCAGAAGCACCTGGGTGGCAGGAAGATACACTGAAGCTTTCTTT
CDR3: CARSTWVAGRYTEAFF

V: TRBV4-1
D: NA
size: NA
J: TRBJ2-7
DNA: TGCGCCAGCAGCCCCGTTGTTTCGGGGGCCTACGAGCAGTACTTC
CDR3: CASSPVVSGAYEQYF

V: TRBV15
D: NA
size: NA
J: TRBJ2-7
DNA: TGTGCCACCAGCAGAGATCGTCTAGCCGTAACCGAGCAGTACTTC
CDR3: CATSRDRLAVTEQYF

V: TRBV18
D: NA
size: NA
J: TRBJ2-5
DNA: TGTGCCAGCTCAAAGGGGTTGGTTGAGACCCAGTACTTC
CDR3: CASSKGLVETQYF

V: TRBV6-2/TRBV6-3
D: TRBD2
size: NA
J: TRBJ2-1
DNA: TGTGCCAGCAGTTACTCACTAGCGGTAATAAGCTCCTACAATGAGCAGTTCTTC
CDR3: CASSYSLAVISSYNEQFF

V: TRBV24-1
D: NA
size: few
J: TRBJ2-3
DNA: TGTGCCACCGGCGGGGCGGAGGATACGCAGTATTTT
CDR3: CATGGAEDTQYF

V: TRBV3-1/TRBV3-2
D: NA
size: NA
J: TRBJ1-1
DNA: TGTGCCAGCAGCCCAGACAGGCTGAACACTGAAGCTTTCTTT
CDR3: CASSPDRLNTEAFF

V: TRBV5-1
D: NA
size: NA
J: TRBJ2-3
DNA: TGCGCCAGCAGCCCTCTATACACAGATACGCAGTATTTT
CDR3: CASSPLYTDTQYF

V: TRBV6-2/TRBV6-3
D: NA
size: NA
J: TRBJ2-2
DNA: TGTGCCAGCAGTTCGGCGGGGCCACGGACCGGGGAGCTGTTTTTT
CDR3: CASSSAGPRTGELFF

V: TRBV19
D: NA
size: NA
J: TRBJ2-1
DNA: TGTGCCAGTAGTATGTGGGGGCATGAGCAGTTCTTC
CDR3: CASSMWGHEQFF

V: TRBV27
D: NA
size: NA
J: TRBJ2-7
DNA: TGTGCCAGCAGTTTATCCCCGCACAACTCCTACGAGCAGTACTTC
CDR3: CASSLSPHNSYEQYF

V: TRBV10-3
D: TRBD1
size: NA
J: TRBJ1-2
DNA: TGTGCCATCAGCGCCACTAGTCCCGGGACAGGGAATGTCGGATATGGCTACACCTTC
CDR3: CAISATSPGTGNVGYGYTF